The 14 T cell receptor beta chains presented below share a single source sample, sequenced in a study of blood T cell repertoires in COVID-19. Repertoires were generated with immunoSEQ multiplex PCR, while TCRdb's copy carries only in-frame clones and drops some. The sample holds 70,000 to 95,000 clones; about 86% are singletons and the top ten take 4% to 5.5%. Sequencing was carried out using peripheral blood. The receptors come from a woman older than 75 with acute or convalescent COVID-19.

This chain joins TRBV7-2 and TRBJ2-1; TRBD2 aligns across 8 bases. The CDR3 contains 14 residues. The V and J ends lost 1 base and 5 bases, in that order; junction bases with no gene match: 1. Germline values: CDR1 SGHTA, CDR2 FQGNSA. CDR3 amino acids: CASSLVAGHNEQFF. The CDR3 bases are TGTGCCAGCAGCTTAGTAGCGGGGCACAATGAGCAGTTCTTC.

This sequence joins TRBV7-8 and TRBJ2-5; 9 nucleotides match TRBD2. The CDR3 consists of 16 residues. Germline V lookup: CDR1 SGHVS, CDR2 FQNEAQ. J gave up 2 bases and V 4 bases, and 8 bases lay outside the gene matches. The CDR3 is CASSSARGGLQETQYF. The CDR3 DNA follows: TGTGCCAGCAGCTCTGCGCGGGGGGGCTTGCAAGAGACCCAGTACTTC. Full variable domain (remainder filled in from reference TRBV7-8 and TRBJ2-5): GAGVSQSPRYKVAKRGQDVALRCDPISGHVSLFWYQQALGQGPEFLTYFQNEAQLDKSGLPSDRFFAERPEGSVSTLKIQRTQQEDSAVYLCASSSARGGLQETQYFGPGTRLLVL.

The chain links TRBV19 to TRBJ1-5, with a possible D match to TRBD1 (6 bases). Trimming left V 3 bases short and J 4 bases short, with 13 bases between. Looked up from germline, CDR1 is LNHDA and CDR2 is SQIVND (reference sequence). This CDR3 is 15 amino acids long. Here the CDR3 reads CASSIQGLGNQPQHF. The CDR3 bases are TGTGCCAGTAGTATTCAGGGGCTCGGGAATCAGCCCCAGCATTTT.

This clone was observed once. The CDR3 nucleotides read TGTGCCAGTAGTAGAGGGACAGGGAGGTACACTGAAGCTTTCTTT. Translating gives CASSRGTGRYTEAFF. The V and J genes are TRBV19 and TRBJ1-1; 9 bases fit TRBD1. This CDR3 is 15 amino acids long. Germline assignment: CDR1 LNHDA and CDR2 SQIVND (reference sequence). Trimming removed 4 bases from V and 3 bases from J; junction bases left unmatched: 6.

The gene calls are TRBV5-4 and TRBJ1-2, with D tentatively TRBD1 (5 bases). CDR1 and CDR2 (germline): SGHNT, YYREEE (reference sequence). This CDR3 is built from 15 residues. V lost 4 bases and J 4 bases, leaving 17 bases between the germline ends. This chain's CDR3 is CASSTQGEGIYGYTF. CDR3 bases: TGTGCCAGCAGCACCCAAGGGGAGGGGATCTATGGCTACACCTTC.

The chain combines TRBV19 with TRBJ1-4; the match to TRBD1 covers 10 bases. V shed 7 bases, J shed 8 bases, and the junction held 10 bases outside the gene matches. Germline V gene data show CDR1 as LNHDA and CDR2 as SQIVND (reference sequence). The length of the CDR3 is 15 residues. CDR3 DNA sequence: TGTGCCAGTATGGGGACAGGGGAAAGTCGGGAAAAACTGTTTTTT. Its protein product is CASMGTGESREKLFF. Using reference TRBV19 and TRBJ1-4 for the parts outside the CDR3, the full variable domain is DGGITQSPKYLFRKEGQNVTLSCEQNLNHDAMYWYRQDPGQGLRLIYYSQIVNDFQKGDIAEGYSVSREKKESFPLTVTSAQKNPTAFYLCASMGTGESREKLFFGSGTQLSVL.

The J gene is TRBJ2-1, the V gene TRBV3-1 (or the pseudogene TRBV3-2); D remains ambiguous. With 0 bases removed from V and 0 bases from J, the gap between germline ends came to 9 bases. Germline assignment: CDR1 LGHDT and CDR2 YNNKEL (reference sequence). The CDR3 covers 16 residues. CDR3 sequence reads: CASSQDLRPSYNEQFF. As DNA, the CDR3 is TGTGCCAGCAGCCAAGATCTCAGGCCCTCCTACAATGAGCAGTTCTTC.

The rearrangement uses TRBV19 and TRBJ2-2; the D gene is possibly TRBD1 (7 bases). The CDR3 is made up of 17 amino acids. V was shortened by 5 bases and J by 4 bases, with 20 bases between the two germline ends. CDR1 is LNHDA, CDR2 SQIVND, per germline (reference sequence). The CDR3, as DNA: TGTGCCAGTAGTCCCCGGGGCGGGCAGGGGGGCACCGGGGAGCTGTTTTTT. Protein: CASSPRGGQGGTGELFF.

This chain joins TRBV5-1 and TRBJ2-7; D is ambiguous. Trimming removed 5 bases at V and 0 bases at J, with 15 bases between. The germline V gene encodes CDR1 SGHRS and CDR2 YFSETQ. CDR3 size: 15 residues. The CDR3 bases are TGCGCCAGCAGAGATCAGCGTGCCTCCTCCTACGAGCAGTACTTC. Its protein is CASRDQRASSYEQYF. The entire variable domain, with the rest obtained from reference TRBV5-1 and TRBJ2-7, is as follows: KAGVTQTPRYLIKTRGQQVTLSCSPISGHRSVSWYQQTPGQGLQFLFEYFSETQRNKGNFPGRFSGRQFSNSRSEMNVSTLELGDSALYLCASRDQRASSYEQYFGPGTRLTVT.

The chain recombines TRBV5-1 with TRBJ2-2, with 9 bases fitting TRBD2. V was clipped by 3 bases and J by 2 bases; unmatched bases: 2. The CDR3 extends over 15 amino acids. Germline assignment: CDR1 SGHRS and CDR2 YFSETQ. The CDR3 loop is CASSSGLANTGELFF. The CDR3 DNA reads TGCGCCAGCAGCTCGGGACTAGCTAACACCGGGGAGCTGTTTTTT. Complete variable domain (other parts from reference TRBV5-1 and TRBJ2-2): KAGVTQTPRYLIKTRGQQVTLSCSPISGHRSVSWYQQTPGQGLQFLFEYFSETQRNKGNFPGRFSGRQFSNSRSEMNVSTLELGDSALYLCASSSGLANTGELFFGEGSRLTVL.

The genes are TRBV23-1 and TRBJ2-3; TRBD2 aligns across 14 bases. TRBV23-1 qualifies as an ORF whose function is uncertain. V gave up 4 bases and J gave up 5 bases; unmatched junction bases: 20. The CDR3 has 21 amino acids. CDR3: CASSPSARLAGGPHCRDTQYF. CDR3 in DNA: TGCGCCAGCAGTCCGTCCGCTCGACTAGCGGGGGGGCCCCATTGTCGAGATACGCAGTATTTT.

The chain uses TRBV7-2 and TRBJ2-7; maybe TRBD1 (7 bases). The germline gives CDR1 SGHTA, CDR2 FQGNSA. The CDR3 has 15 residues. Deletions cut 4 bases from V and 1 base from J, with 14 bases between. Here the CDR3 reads CASSWRDSESYEQYF. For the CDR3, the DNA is TGTGCCAGCAGCTGGCGGGACAGCGAGTCCTACGAGCAGTACTTC.

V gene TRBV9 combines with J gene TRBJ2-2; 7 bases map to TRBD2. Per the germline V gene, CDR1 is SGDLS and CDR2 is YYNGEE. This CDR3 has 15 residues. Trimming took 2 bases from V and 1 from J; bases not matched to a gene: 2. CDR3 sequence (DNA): TGTGCCAGCAGCGTTCTAGCGGAGAACACCGGGGAGCTGTTTTTT. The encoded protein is CASSVLAENTGELFF.

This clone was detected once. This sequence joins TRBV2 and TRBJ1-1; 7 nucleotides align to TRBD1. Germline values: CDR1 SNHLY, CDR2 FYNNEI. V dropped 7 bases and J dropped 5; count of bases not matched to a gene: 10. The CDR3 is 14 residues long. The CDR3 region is CASMMDRIGTEAFF. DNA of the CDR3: TGTGCCAGCATGATGGACAGGATCGGTACTGAAGCTTTCTTT.